The 3 T cell receptor beta chains below all came from one sample that was sequenced in a study of blood T cell repertoires in COVID-19. Profiling relied on immunoSEQ multiplex PCR, and the TCRdb table lists in-frame clones only, not all of them. The sample yields approximately 49,000 clones, approximately 70% seen once. Input material: peripheral blood. Receptor source: a woman in her 70s with acute or convalescent COVID-19.

This clone has more than one count but fewer than ten. The chain couples TRBV2 to TRBJ2-1; TRBD2 aligns across 7 bases. The CDR3 length is 13 residues. The germline V gene has CDR1 SNHLY and CDR2 FYNNEI. V shed 4 bases, J shed 4 bases, and the junction held 1 base outside the gene matches. In DNA, the CDR3 is TGTGCCAGCAGTGGGGGGGGTTACAATGAGCAGTTCTTC. It translates to CASSGGGYNEQFF.

The V gene is TRBV24-1, the J gene TRBJ1-2; TRBD1 might be the D (6 bases). This CDR3 is built from 15 residues. Germline V CDR1 and CDR2: KGHDR, SFDVKD. V lost 4 bases to trimming and J lost 8 bases, with 19 bases between them. CDR3 DNA: TGTGCCACCAGTGACTCCGGGTCGGGGGGCAGAGGCTACACCTTC. Its protein is CATSDSGSGGRGYTF.

The V and J genes are TRBV6-5 and TRBJ2-3; the D is unclear. The CDR3 totals 15 residues. CDR1 is MNHEY, CDR2 SVGAGI, per germline. V was clipped by 0 bases and J by 1 base, with 8 bases between them. Here the CDR3 reads CASSYSSHGTDTQYF. For the CDR3, the DNA is TGTGCCAGCAGTTACTCCTCACATGGCACAGATACGCAGTATTTT.